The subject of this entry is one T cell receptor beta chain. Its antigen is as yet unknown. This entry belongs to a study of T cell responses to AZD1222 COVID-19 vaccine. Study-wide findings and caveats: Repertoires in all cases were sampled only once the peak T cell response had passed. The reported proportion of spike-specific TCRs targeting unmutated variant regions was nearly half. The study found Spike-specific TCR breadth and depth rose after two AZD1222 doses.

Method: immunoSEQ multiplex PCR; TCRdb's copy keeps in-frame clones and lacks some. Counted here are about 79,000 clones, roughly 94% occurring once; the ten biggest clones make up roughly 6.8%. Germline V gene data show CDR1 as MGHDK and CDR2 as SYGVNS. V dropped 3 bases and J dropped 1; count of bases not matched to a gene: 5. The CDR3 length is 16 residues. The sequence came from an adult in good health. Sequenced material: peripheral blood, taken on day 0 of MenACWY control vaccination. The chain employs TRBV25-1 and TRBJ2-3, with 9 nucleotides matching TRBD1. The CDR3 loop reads CASSDTGGGGTDTQYF. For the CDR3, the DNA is TGTGCCAGCAGTGACACAGGGGGCGGTGGCACAGATACGCAGTATTTT.